These T cell receptor beta chains were read from a single sample in a study of identical twins. TCRdb reanalysed the 5' RACE reads using MiXCR and keeps one entry per CDR3 protein. The sample consists of about 900,000 distinct CDR3 sequences, roughly an eighth of them appearing once. The same sample was also used in a study of yellow fever vaccine responses in identical twins.

Sequenced input: PBMCs. These receptors were taken from a woman aged 18 to 35 in good health. Each CDR3 is given with its conserved first and last residue.

j_call v_call cdr3_aa
TRBJ1-2 TRBV6-5 CASRSGTYGYTF
TRBJ2-1 TRBV6-6 CASRAGLAIHEQFF
TRBJ2-2 TRBV27 CASSLSGQGYTGELFF
TRBJ2-5 TRBV10-2 CASSELWTSGGTQETQYF
TRBJ2-1 TRBV3-1 CASSQEEQGDNEQFF
TRBJ1-1 TRBV20-1 CSASHFRNTEAFF
TRBJ2-1 TRBV7-2 CASSFRQGGSSYNEQFF
TRBJ2-1 TRBV2 CASSLYRSALVF
TRBJ1-1 TRBV7-9 CASSSQETNTEAFF
TRBJ2-3 TRBV2 CASSQLAGLADTQYF
TRBJ2-4 TRBV3-1 CASSRTGTATKNIQYF
TRBJ2-2 TRBV19 CASSIDPGFWELFF
TRBJ1-1 TRBV7-8 CASSSSTGTVNTEAFF
TRBJ2-7 TRBV29-1 CSVVNGYEQYF
TRBJ2-1 TRBV19 CASTSDSYNEQFF
TRBJ1-5 TRBV4-1 CASSQSVTSNQPQHF
TRBJ1-1 TRBV20-1 CSASDRGRNTEAFF
TRBJ2-5 TRBV6-4 CASTPLGGGLAGATYQETQYF
TRBJ2-2 TRBV18 CASSPLSTHNTGELFF
TRBJ2-1 TRBV29-1 CSVGGSWVDEQFF
TRBJ2-1 TRBV29-1 CSVEGSGTGAIYEQFF
TRBJ1-5 TRBV18 CASSPPDSVNQPQHF
TRBJ2-5 TRBV20-1 CSAADRKGQGETQYF
TRBJ1-1 TRBV20-1 CSATSGGAGTEAFF
TRBJ1-1 TRBV6-1 CASSEAGPRGTEAFF
TRBJ2-4 TRBV6-1 CASRSAEGPGNIQYF
TRBJ2-3 TRBV14 CASSQEIARADTQYF
TRBJ2-1 TRBV11-2 CASSPGTSNNEQFF
TRBJ2-1 TRBV19 CASRGGVEQFF
TRBJ2-7 TRBV3-1 CASSPTSGGSSYEQYF
TRBJ1-5 TRBV19 CASSNRARGLPQHF
TRBJ2-1 TRBV10-1 CASSDHTGTGGFRSEQFF
TRBJ1-1 TRBV29-1 CSVEAGEAFF
TRBJ2-1 TRBV3-1 CASSQQGSFNEQFF
TRBJ2-2 TRBV29-1 CSVRPSGGTGELFF
TRBJ2-5 TRBV12-3/TRBV12-4 CASSRIAGAQETQYF
TRBJ1-4 TRBV23-1 CASSQRDGLREKLFF
TRBJ2-7 TRBV10-3 CAIQAGVNSYEQYF
TRBJ2-2 TRBV6-5 CANRDRFVGFLTGDNTGELFF
TRBJ2-1 TRBV2 CASSELSGSGYNEQFF
TRBJ2-2 TRBV10-3 CAISGLAGNTGELFF
TRBJ2-1 TRBV6-1 CASPPGWAREKAYNEQFF
TRBJ2-7 TRBV29-1 CSVGGGRTYEQYF
TRBJ2-1 TRBV15 CATSRDAGGAYNEQFF